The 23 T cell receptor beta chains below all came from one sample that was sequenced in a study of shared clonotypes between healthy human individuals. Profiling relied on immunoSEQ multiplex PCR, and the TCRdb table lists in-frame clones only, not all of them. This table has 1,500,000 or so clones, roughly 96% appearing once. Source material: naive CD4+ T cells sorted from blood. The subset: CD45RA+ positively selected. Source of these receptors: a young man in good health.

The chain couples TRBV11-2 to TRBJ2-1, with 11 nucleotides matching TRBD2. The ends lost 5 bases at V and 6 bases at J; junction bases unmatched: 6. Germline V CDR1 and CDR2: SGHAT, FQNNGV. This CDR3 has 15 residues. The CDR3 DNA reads TGTGCCAGCAGCCGAGGACTAGCGGGCCCCAATGAGCAGTTCTTC. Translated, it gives CASSRGLAGPNEQFF.

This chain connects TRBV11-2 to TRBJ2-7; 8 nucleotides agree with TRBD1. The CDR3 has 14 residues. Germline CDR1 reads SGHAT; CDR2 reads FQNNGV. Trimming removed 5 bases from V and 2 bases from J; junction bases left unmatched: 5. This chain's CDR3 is CASSQDRVTYEQYF. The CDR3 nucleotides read TGTGCCAGCAGCCAGGACAGGGTCACCTACGAGCAGTACTTC. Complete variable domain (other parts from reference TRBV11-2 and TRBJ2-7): EAGVAQSPRYKIIEKRQSVAFWCNPISGHATLYWYQQILGQGPKLLIQFQNNGVVDDSQLPKDRFSAERLKGVDSTLKIQPAKLEDSAVYLCASSQDRVTYEQYFGPGTRLTVT.

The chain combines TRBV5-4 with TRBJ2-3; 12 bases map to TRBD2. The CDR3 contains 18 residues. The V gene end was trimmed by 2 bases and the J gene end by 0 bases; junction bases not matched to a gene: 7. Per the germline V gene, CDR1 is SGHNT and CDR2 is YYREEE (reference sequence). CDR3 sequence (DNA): TGTGCCAGCAGCTTCGGACTAGCGGGAACGTCTAGCACAGATACGCAGTATTTT. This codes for CASSFGLAGTSSTDTQYF.

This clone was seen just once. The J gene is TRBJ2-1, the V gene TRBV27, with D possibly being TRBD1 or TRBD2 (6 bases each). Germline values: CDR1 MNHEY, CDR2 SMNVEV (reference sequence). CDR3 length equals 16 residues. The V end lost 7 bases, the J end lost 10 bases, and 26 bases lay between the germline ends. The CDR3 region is CASKVSGDMYNVEQFF. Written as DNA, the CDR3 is TGTGCCAGCAAAGTTTCGGGGGACATGTACAATGTCGAGCAGTTCTTC.

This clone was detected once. The CDR3: CASSQDTRNQPQHF. CDR3 nucleotides: TGCGCCAGCAGCCAAGACACTCGCAATCAGCCCCAGCATTTT. The rearrangement links TRBV4-3 to TRBJ1-5; D gene ambiguous. Germline values: CDR1 LGHNA, CDR2 YSLEER. CDR3 length: 14 residues. Trimming shortened V by 0 bases and J by 2 bases, and 5 bases separated the two germline ends.

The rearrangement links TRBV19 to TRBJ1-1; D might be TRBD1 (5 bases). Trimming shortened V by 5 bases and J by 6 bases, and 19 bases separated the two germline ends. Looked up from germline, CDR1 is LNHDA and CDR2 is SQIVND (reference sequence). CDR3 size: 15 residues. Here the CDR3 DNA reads TGTGCCAGTAGTCTGCCGACGGGACTTCGCGCTGAAGCTTTCTTT. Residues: CASSLPTGLRAEAFF.

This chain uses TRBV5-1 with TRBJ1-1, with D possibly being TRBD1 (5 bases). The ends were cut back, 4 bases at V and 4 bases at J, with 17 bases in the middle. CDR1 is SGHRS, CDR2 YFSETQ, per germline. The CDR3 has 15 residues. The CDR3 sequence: CASSADTVGGTEAFF. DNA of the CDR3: TGCGCCAGCAGCGCGGACACAGTCGGTGGCACTGAAGCTTTCTTT.

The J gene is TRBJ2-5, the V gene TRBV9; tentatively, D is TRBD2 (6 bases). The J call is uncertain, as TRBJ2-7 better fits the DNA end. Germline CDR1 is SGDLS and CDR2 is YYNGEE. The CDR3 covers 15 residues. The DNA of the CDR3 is TGTGCCAGCAGCCCCAGACTAGTGGGGTCCTACGAGCAGTACTTC. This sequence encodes CASSPRLVGSYEQYF.

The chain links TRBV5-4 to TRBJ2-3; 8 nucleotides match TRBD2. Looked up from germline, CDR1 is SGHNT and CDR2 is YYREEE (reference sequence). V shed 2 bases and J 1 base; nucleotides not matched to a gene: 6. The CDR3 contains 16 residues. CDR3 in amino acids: CASSLPREAGTDTQYF. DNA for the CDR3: TGTGCCAGCAGCTTACCGCGGGAGGCTGGCACAGATACGCAGTATTTT.

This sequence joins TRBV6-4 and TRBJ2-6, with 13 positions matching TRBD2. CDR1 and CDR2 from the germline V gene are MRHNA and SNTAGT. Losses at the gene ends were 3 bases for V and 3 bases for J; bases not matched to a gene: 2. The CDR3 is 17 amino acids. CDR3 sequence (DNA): TGTGCCAGCAGTGAAGGACTAGCGGGAGTTGGGGCCAACGTCCTGACTTTC. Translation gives CASSEGLAGVGANVLTF.

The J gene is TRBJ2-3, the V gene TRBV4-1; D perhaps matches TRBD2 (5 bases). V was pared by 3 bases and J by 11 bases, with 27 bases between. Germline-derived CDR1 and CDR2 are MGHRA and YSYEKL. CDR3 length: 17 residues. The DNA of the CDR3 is TGCGCCAGCAGCCAGAAGAGGGTCGGATGGACGGGCGAGTGGCAGTATTTT. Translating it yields CASSQKRVGWTGEWQYF.

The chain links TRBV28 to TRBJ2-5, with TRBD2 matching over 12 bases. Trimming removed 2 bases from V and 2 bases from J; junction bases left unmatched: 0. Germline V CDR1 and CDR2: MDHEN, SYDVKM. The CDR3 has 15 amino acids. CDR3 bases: TGTGCCAGCAGTTTAGGACTAGCGGGGCAAGAGACCCAGTACTTC. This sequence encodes CASSLGLAGQETQYF.

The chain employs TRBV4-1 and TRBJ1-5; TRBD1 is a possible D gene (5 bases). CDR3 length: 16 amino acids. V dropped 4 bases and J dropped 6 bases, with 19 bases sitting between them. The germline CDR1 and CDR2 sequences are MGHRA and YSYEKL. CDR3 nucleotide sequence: TGCGCCAGCAGCCCGCCGGGAGGTAGGGACGGTCAGCCCCAGCATTTT. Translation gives CASSPPGGRDGQPQHF.

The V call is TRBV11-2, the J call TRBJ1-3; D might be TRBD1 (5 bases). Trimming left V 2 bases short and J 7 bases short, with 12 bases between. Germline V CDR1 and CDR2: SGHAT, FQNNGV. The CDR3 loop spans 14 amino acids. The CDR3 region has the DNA TGTGCCAGCAGCTTAAGGGGCCAAACGAACACCATATATTTT. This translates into CASSLRGQTNTIYF.

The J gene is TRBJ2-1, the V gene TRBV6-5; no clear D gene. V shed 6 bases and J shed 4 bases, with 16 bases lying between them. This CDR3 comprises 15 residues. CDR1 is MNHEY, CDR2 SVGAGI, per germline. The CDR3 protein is CASRSATGPYNEQFF. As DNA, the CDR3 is TGTGCCAGCAGATCCGCCACCGGGCCTTACAATGAGCAGTTCTTC.

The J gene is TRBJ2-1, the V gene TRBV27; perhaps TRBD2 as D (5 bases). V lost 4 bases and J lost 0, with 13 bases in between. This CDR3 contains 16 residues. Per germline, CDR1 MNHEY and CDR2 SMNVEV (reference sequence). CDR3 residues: CASSSWTGSSYNEQFF. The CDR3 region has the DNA TGTGCCAGCAGTTCCTGGACGGGGAGCTCCTACAATGAGCAGTTCTTC.

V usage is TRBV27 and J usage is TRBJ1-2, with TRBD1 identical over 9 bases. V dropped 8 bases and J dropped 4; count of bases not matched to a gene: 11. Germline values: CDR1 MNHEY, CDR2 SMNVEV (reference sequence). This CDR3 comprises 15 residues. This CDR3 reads CASLPGGQGFYGYTF. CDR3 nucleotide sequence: TGTGCCAGCTTACCCGGGGGACAGGGCTTCTATGGCTACACCTTC.

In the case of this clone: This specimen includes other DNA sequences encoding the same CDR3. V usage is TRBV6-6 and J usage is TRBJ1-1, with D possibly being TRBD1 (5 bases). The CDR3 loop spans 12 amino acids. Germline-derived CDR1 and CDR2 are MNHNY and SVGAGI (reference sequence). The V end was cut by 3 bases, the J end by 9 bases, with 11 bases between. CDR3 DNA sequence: TGTGCCAGCAGTTATGTCTCGGACAAAGCTTTCTTT. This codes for CASSYVSDKAFF.

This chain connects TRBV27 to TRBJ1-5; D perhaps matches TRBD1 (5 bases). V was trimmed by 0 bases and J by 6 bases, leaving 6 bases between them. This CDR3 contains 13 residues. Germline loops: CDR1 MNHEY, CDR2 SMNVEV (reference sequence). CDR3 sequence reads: CASSLSGVQPQHF. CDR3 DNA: TGTGCCAGCAGTTTATCAGGGGTTCAGCCCCAGCATTTT.

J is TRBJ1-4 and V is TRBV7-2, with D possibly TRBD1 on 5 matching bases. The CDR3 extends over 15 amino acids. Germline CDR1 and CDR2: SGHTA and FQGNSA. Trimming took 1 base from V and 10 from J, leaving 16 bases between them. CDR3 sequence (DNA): TGTGCCAGCAGCTTAGATGGCAGGGTGGGAGGAAAACTGTTTTTT. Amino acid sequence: CASSLDGRVGGKLFF.

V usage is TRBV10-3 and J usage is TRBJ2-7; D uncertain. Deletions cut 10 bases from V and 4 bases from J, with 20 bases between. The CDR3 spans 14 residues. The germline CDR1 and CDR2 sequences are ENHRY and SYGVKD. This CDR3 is CASIDQNGPYEQYF. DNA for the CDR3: TGTGCCAGCATCGACCAGAACGGACCATACGAGCAGTACTTC.

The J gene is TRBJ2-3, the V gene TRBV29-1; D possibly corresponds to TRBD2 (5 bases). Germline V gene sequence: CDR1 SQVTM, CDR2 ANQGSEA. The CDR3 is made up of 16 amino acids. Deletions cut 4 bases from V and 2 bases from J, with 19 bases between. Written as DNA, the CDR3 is TGCAGCGTTGGATCCGGAGGACTGGTCGACACAGATACGCAGTATTTT. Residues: CSVGSGGLVDTDTQYF.

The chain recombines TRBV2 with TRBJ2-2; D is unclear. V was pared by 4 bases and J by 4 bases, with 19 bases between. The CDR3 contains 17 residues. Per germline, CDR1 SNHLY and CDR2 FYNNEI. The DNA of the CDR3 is TGTGCCAGCAGTGCCATCACACTCCGCGTCGGCACCGGGGAGCTGTTTTTT. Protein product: CASSAITLRVGTGELFF.